This T cell receptor (beta chain) stems from a study of T cells in Graves' hyperthyroidism and ophthalmopathy. This clonotype showed up many times. RNA transcripts provided the source from which TCR beta CDR3 regions were amplified. The study used the HTBI primer set for a first-round RT-PCR of the TCR CDR3. TCRdb re-derived calls from the multiplex PCR reads in MiXCR, one entry per CDR3 protein. The table records approximately 710,000 distinct CDR3 sequences, approximately 15% of them present only once. CDR1 and CDR2 from the germline V gene are MNHNS and SASEGT. Trimming stripped 4 bases from V and 4 bases from J, with 16 bases between. There are 16 residues in the CDR3.

This sequence joins TRBV6-1 and TRBJ2-2; D is unresolved. This receptor was obtained from a man in his fifties with Graves' hyperthyroidism. The sequencing sample was made of blood. The CDR3 bases are TGTGCCAGCAGTGGTTGGTCAGGACGAACCACCGGGGAGCTGTTTTTT. Translated: CASSGWSGRTTGELFF.